These 19 T cell receptor beta chains originate from one sample sequenced in a study of shared clonotypes between healthy human individuals. Naive CD8 cells lacked CD45RO and underwent positive selection for CCR7, leaving out terminally differentiated effector memory CD45RA+ cells. Sequenced by immunoSEQ multiplex PCR; TCRdb stores in-frame clones only, minus some. The data show more than 2 million clones, just over 90% seen once. What was sequenced was naive CD8+ T cells from PBMCs. The receptors stem from a man aged 18 to 35 in good health. Some clones in this sample may be carry-over from other donors' samples.

The chain carries TRBV27 and TRBJ1-2, with D hard to call. The CDR3 consists of 15 residues. The ends were cut back, 2 bases at V and 3 bases at J, with 13 bases in the middle. Germline V gene lookup returns CDR1 MNHEY and CDR2 SMNVEV (reference sequence). The CDR3 sequence: CASSLQGLNHYGYTF. In DNA, the CDR3 is TGTGCCAGCAGTTTACAAGGGTTGAACCACTATGGCTACACCTTC.

The rearrangement uses TRBV7-9 and TRBJ2-7; TRBD2 agrees at 9 bases. V trimming: 1 base; J trimming: 3 bases; junction bases outside the gene matches: 4. The germline gives CDR1 SEHNR, CDR2 FQNEAQ (reference sequence). The CDR3 has 15 residues. The CDR3 DNA is TGTGCCAGCAGCTTAGTTCCAGCGGGAGGCTACGAGCAGTACTTC. It is translated as CASSLVPAGGYEQYF.

This chain uses TRBV7-8 with TRBJ1-3; D is unresolved. Germline assignment: CDR1 SGHVS and CDR2 FQNEAQ. V was pared by 5 bases and J by 0 bases, with 11 bases between. The CDR3 has 15 residues. For the CDR3, the DNA is TGTGCCAGCAGCAAAGGGAGTAGCTCTGGAAACACCATATATTTT. Its translation: CASSKGSSSGNTIYF.

This clone appeared once. The gene calls are TRBV11-2 and TRBJ2-2, with 13 bases that match TRBD2. The germline gives CDR1 SGHAT, CDR2 FQNNGV. J gave up 6 bases and V 4 bases, and 11 bases lay outside the gene matches. This CDR3 has 18 amino acids. The CDR3 protein is CASSSFRTSGSRAGELFF. CDR3 coding DNA: TGTGCCAGCAGCTCGTTCCGGACTAGCGGGAGTCGAGCCGGGGAGCTGTTTTTT.

J is TRBJ2-7 and V is TRBV19; 8 bases line up with TRBD1. Germline CDR1 is LNHDA and CDR2 is SQIVND (reference sequence). This CDR3 comprises 17 residues. V was clipped by 3 bases and J by 3 bases; unmatched bases: 13. This CDR3 reads CASSMSHPGTGFYEQYF. CDR3 nucleotides: TGTGCCAGTAGTATGTCTCACCCCGGGACAGGCTTCTACGAGCAGTACTTC.

Details on this clone: Other DNA sequences within the sample encode an identical CDR3. This chain uses TRBV7-2 with TRBJ2-5, with D tentatively TRBD2 (6 bases). The CDR3 runs 15 residues. Germline lookup yields CDR1 SGHTA and CDR2 FQGNSA. Trimming removed 1 base from V and 5 bases from J, with 14 bases in between. DNA of the CDR3: TGTGCCAGCAGCTTAGTACTAGCTGTCGGGGAGACCCAGTACTTC. The encoded protein is CASSLVLAVGETQYF.

The rearrangement joins TRBV28 to TRBJ1-2; the D gene is possibly TRBD1 (5 bases). V lost 3 bases and J lost 1, with 9 bases in between. The CDR3 sequence is 14 residues long. Germline loops: CDR1 MDHEN, CDR2 SYDVKM. The CDR3 spells CASSFQGFNYGYTF. CDR3 nucleotide sequence: TGTGCCAGCAGTTTTCAGGGATTTAACTATGGCTACACCTTC.

The chain carries TRBV19 and TRBJ2-2; D possibly uses TRBD1 or TRBD2 (5 bases each). The germline V gene has CDR1 LNHDA and CDR2 SQIVND (reference sequence). Trimming removed 3 bases from V and 6 bases from J, with 20 bases in between. This CDR3 has 17 residues. The CDR3 coding sequence is TGTGCCAGTAGTATTGACTGGGACCGAGAACGGGCCGGGGAGCTGTTTTTT. Protein product: CASSIDWDRERAGELFF.

V gene TRBV28 combines with J gene TRBJ1-2; D call uncertain. CDR1 is MDHEN and CDR2 is SYDVKM in the germline V gene. V was cut by 2 bases and J by 3 bases, with 13 bases left in between. The CDR3 covers 15 residues. In DNA, the CDR3 is TGTGCCAGCAGTTTAGATCTGGGGAACGACTATGGCTACACCTTC. Residues: CASSLDLGNDYGYTF.

The V call is TRBV28, the J call TRBJ2-4; 9 bases map to TRBD1. This CDR3 comprises 15 residues. CDR1 and CDR2 from the germline V gene are MDHEN and SYDVKM. V lost 3 bases to trimming and J lost 0 bases; unmatched junction nucleotides: 0. The CDR3 region is CASSLDRGAKNIQYF. DNA of the CDR3: TGTGCCAGCAGTTTGGACAGGGGAGCCAAAAACATTCAGTACTTC.

The genes are TRBV14 and TRBJ2-1; 7 bases match TRBD2. The CDR3 loop spans 17 amino acids. V was pared by 2 bases and J by 6 bases, with 13 bases of the junction left unmatched. The germline V gene has CDR1 SGHDN and CDR2 FVKESK. CDR3 bases: TGTGCCAGCAGCCAATCGTCTCCCTGGCCTAGCGGCAATGAGCAGTTCTTC. Translating gives CASSQSSPWPSGNEQFF. Full variable domain (outside the CDR3, taken from reference TRBV14 and TRBJ2-1): EAGVTQFPSHSVIEKGQTVTLRCDPISGHDNLYWYRRVMGKEIKFLLHFVKESKQDESGMPNNRFLAERTGGTYSTLKVQPAELEDSGVYFCASSQSSPWPSGNEQFFGPGTRLTVL.

CDR3 in amino acids: CASSYSRTGRDEQFF. The CDR3 DNA is TGTGCCAGCAGTTACTCTCGGACAGGGAGGGATGAGCAGTTCTTC. The rearrangement joins TRBV6-5 to TRBJ2-1; perhaps TRBD1 as D (8 bases). The CDR3 is made up of 15 amino acids. V gave up 0 bases and J gave up 8 bases, with 14 bases separating them. Per the germline V gene, CDR1 is MNHEY and CDR2 is SVGAGI.

The chain uses TRBV5-1 and TRBJ2-2, with D possibly TRBD2 on 5 matching bases. CDR3 length: 16 residues. The V and J ends lost 6 bases and 4 bases respectively, with 19 bases between them. In germline, CDR1 is SGHRS, CDR2 YFSETQ. CDR3 nucleotide sequence: TGCGCCAGCACCTTCGGAAGCGGTCTCGTCACCGGGGAGCTGTTTTTT. It yields the protein CASTFGSGLVTGELFF.

This clone came up once. The rearrangement joins TRBV7-9 to TRBJ1-4; D is possibly TRBD1 (6 bases). Trimming cost V 5 bases and J 0 bases, with 13 bases left between them. The germline V gene has CDR1 SEHNR and CDR2 FQNEAQ (reference sequence). This CDR3 comprises 16 residues. CDR3 region: CASSPTGGTTNEKLFF. CDR3 bases: TGTGCCAGCAGCCCCACCGGGGGCACAACTAATGAAAAACTGTTTTTT.

This clone was seen once. Here the CDR3 reads CASSAGAGDNQPQHF. The CDR3 DNA reads as TGTGCCAGTAGTGCCGGGGCGGGGGACAATCAGCCCCAGCATTTT. The chain joins TRBV19 to TRBJ1-5; perhaps TRBD1 as D (5 bases). The V and J ends lost 5 bases and 3 bases respectively, with 14 bases between them. The CDR3 contains 15 residues. Germline V CDR1 and CDR2: LNHDA, SQIVND (reference sequence).

The J gene is TRBJ1-1, the V gene TRBV27; the D is unclear. The CDR3 runs to 18 residues. Germline values: CDR1 MNHEY, CDR2 SMNVEV (reference sequence). V lost 6 bases, J lost 1 base, and 24 bases lay in between. CDR3 loop: CASRPMRTYEKWNTEAFF. The CDR3 DNA reads as TGTGCCAGCAGACCGATGCGGACGTACGAAAAGTGGAACACTGAAGCTTTCTTT.

The V and J genes are TRBV19 and TRBJ2-1; no definite D call. The CDR3 spans 16 residues. CDR1 is LNHDA and CDR2 is SQIVND in the germline V gene (reference sequence). Trimming removed 6 bases from V and 0 bases from J, with 15 bases in between. CDR3 sequence (DNA): TGTGCCAGTAGACCCCTTCGACAAAGCTCCTACAATGAGCAGTTCTTC. This translates into CASRPLRQSSYNEQFF.

The rearrangement uses TRBV7-2 and TRBJ2-3; TRBD2 agrees at 11 bases. CDR1 is SGHTA, CDR2 FQGNSA, per germline. The CDR3 runs to 16 residues. J lost 1 base, V lost 6 bases, and 6 bases had no gene match. The CDR3 DNA reads TGTGCCAGCAGTCTTATAGCGGGAGGGCGCACAGATACGCAGTATTTT. This codes for CASSLIAGGRTDTQYF.

The chain couples TRBV6-5 to TRBJ2-3; a possible D gene is TRBD1 (7 bases). The V end lost 4 bases, the J end lost 6 bases, and 14 bases lay between the germline ends. The CDR3 spans 14 residues. Looked up from germline, CDR1 is MNHEY and CDR2 is SVGAGI. As DNA, the CDR3 is TGTGCCAGCAGTTTCAGGGGGGCCGATGATACGCAGTATTTT. It specifies CASSFRGADDTQYF.